Following are 30 T cell receptor beta chains from one sample sequenced in a study of CD8 T cells in Susac syndrome (dated by TCRdb to between 2018 and 2020). The receptor library was made with the immunoSEQ multiplex PCR assay. RNA was extracted using the RNeasy kit, and roughly 0.5 to 1 microgram was reverse transcribed with random hexamers. TCRdb redid the processing of the public reads, applying fastp at Q25 and MiXCR, and retained in-frame beta chains. Entries that share a CDR3 protein sequence are merged under the most common genes and DNA. The sample table shows some 150,000 distinct CDR3 sequences, and roughly 95% are seen once. Jointly, the top ten make up about 0.17% of the sample. The material sequenced was CD4+ T cells from PBMCs. The origin of the receptors is a human donor with Susac syndrome.

CDR3 loop: CASSQDTGGSNQPQHF. The CDR3 DNA follows: TGTGCCAGCAGCCAAGATACGGGGGGAAGCAATCAGCCCCAGCATTTT. The chain carries TRBV14 and TRBJ1-5; possibly TRBD1 for D (5 bases). The CDR3 is 16 amino acids. Trimming pared 0 bases from V and 1 base from J, leaving 10 bases between. Germline assignment: CDR1 SGHDN and CDR2 FVKESK.

V is TRBV4-2 and J is TRBJ2-3; D gene ambiguous. V was cut by 1 base and J by 3 bases, with 14 bases left in between. The CDR3 runs to 16 residues. Per germline, CDR1 LGHNA and CDR2 YNFKEQ. CDR3 sequence reads: CASSQVWGSRTDTQYF. As DNA, the CDR3 is TGTGCCAGCAGCCAAGTGTGGGGTAGCAGAACAGATACGCAGTATTTT.

The CDR3, as DNA: TGTGCCAGCAGAAGACTAGCGGGGGGGCCTCGGGGAGAGACCCAGTACTTC. It yields the protein CASRRLAGGPRGETQYF. The chain is built from TRBV12-3 or TRBV12-4 and TRBJ2-5; 14 bases agree with TRBD2. The CDR3 covers 17 residues. Unmatched junction bases numbered 10, after V lost 6 bases and J lost 4 bases.

The chain uses TRBV18 and TRBJ1-2, with D possibly matching TRBD1 (6 bases). Germline-derived CDR1 and CDR2 are KGHSH and LQKENI. V lost 6 bases to trimming and J lost 2 bases, with 13 bases between them. This CDR3 has 14 amino acids. The CDR3 sequence: CASSPRGTNYGYTF. CDR3 in DNA: TGTGCCAGCTCCCCCAGGGGAACCAACTATGGCTACACCTTC.

The rearrangement uses TRBV18 and TRBJ2-7, with D perhaps matching TRBD1 or TRBD2 (5 bases each). Trimming cost V 0 bases and J 0 bases, with 12 bases left between them. The CDR3 consists of 16 residues. Germline CDR1 reads KGHSH; CDR2 reads LQKENI. CDR3 DNA sequence: TGTGCCAGCTCACCACCGGGACCGCTACCCTCCTACGAGCAGTACTTC. It translates to CASSPPGPLPSYEQYF.

The gene calls are TRBV29-1 and TRBJ2-4, with D possibly matching TRBD2 (6 bases). The CDR3 consists of 13 residues. The V gene's germline CDR1 is SQVTM and CDR2 ANQGSEA. V was trimmed by 0 bases and J by 6 bases, leaving 9 bases between them. CDR3 residues: CSVEEASANIQYF. CDR3 in DNA: TGCAGCGTTGAAGAAGCTAGCGCAAACATTCAGTACTTC. Variable domain in full (rest from reference TRBV29-1 and TRBJ2-4): SAVISQKPSRDICQRGTSLTIQCQVDSQVTMMFWYRQQPGQSLTLIATANQGSEATYESGFVIDKFPISRPNLTFSTLTVSNMSPEDSSIYLCSVEEASANIQYFGAGTRLSVL.

The chain employs TRBV25-1 and TRBJ1-1, with D possibly TRBD1 on 6 matching bases. Germline CDR1 and CDR2: MGHDK and SYGVNS. The length of the CDR3 is 14 residues. The ends were cut back, 3 bases at V and 7 bases at J, with 15 bases in the middle. The CDR3 spells CASSETGRTDEAFF. The CDR3 nucleotides are TGTGCCAGCAGTGAGACAGGACGTACTGATGAAGCTTTCTTT.

The chain links TRBV2 to TRBJ2-3, with D uncertain. The CDR3 loop spans 16 amino acids. Trimming removed 6 bases from V and 0 bases from J, with 16 bases in between. Germline values: CDR1 SNHLY, CDR2 FYNNEI. The CDR3 nucleotides read TGTGCCAGCAGCCCCGACGGGCTGACTAGCACAGATACGCAGTATTTT. Amino acids: CASSPDGLTSTDTQYF.

This chain connects TRBV29-1 to TRBJ1-1, with D hard to call. This CDR3 is built from 11 residues. Germline lookup yields CDR1 SQVTM and CDR2 ANQGSEA. The V gene lost 4 bases and the J gene lost 2 bases, with 5 bases spanning the gap. This CDR3 reads CSVVSNTEAFF. The CDR3 DNA reads as TGCAGCGTTGTCAGTAACACTGAAGCTTTCTTT.

This chain links TRBV19 with TRBJ2-3, with D tentatively TRBD2 (6 bases). This CDR3 comprises 15 residues. Germline values: CDR1 LNHDA, CDR2 SQIVND (reference sequence). V lost 2 bases, J lost 2 bases, and 11 bases lay in between. CDR3 protein: CASSIRDFFTDTQYF. CDR3 DNA sequence: TGTGCCAGTAGTATACGGGACTTCTTCACAGATACGCAGTATTTT.

The chain recombines TRBV18 with TRBJ2-7; possible D gene TRBD1, 5 bases. Trimming took 3 bases from V and 0 from J, leaving 12 bases between them. Germline values: CDR1 KGHSH, CDR2 LQKENI. The CDR3 extends over 15 amino acids. The CDR3 region has the DNA TGTGCCAGCTCACCTGACAGAAATCCCTCCTACGAGCAGTACTTC. This gives the protein CASSPDRNPSYEQYF.

The J gene is TRBJ1-1, the V gene TRBV29-1; D may be TRBD1 (5 bases). The CDR3 is 14 amino acids. Germline V gene data show CDR1 as SQVTM and CDR2 as ANQGSEA. Trimming removed 6 bases from V and 0 bases from J, with 14 bases in between. CDR3 bases: TGCAGCGTCCCCATGGGGCCTCTGAACACTGAAGCTTTCTTT. Its protein is CSVPMGPLNTEAFF. The full variable domain, with the rest looked up from reference TRBV29-1 and TRBJ1-1, is SAVISQKPSRDICQRGTSLTIQCQVDSQVTMMFWYRQQPGQSLTLIATANQGSEATYESGFVIDKFPISRPNLTFSTLTVSNMSPEDSSIYLCSVPMGPLNTEAFFGQGTRLTVV.

The V and J genes are TRBV14 and TRBJ1-1; D possibly corresponds to TRBD1 (5 bases). Germline V gene sequence: CDR1 SGHDN, CDR2 FVKESK. Trimming removed 3 bases from V and 2 bases from J, with 10 bases in between. The CDR3 contains 14 residues. The CDR3 DNA is TGTGCCAGCAGCCATCCAGGGAGAAACACTGAAGCTTTCTTT. This translates into CASSHPGRNTEAFF.

This rearrangement joins TRBV20-1 to TRBJ1-4, with 7 bases lining up with TRBD1. Losses at the gene ends were 4 bases for V and 8 bases for J; bases not matched to a gene: 10. The CDR3 consists of 14 residues. CDR1 and CDR2 from the germline V gene are DFQATT and SNEGSKA (reference sequence). The CDR3 here is CSAMDRRRGEKLFF. The CDR3 DNA reads as TGCAGTGCTATGGACAGGCGCCGGGGGGAAAAACTGTTTTTT.

This rearrangement joins TRBV18 to TRBJ1-2; tentatively, D is TRBD1 (5 bases). The CDR3 is 14 amino acids. Germline CDR1 and CDR2: KGHSH and LQKENI. With 3 bases removed from V and 3 bases from J, the gap between germline ends came to 11 bases. CDR3 nucleotide sequence: TGTGCCAGCTCACCGGCAGGGATCGACTATGGCTACACCTTC. Protein: CASSPAGIDYGYTF.

V and J are TRBV6-2 or TRBV6-3 and TRBJ1-5, with 7 bases fitting TRBD1. V trimming: 7 bases; J trimming: 4 bases; junction bases outside the gene matches: 13. Germline CDR1 and CDR2: MNHEY and SVGEGT. CDR3 length: 16 amino acids. The CDR3 is CASKLSGTARNQPQHF. In DNA form, the CDR3 reads TGTGCCAGCAAGCTTTCCGGGACAGCCAGAAATCAGCCCCAGCATTTT.

J is TRBJ2-3 and V is TRBV20-1, with D unresolved. Germline values: CDR1 DFQATT, CDR2 SNEGSKA (reference sequence). The V end was cut by 6 bases, the J end by 0 bases, with 13 bases between. CDR3 length: 14 amino acids. CDR3 loop: CSAQLSVSTDTQYF. Here the CDR3 DNA reads TGCAGTGCCCAGCTAAGCGTTAGCACAGATACGCAGTATTTT.

This chain uses TRBV29-1 with TRBJ1-4, with D unresolved. CDR1 SQVTM and CDR2 ANQGSEA come from the germline V gene. Deletions cut 4 bases from V and 0 bases from J, with 9 bases between. The CDR3 extends over 14 amino acids. The CDR3 is CSVGHSTTNEKLFF. The CDR3 DNA is TGCAGCGTTGGGCACAGCACAACTAATGAAAAACTGTTTTTT.

The genes are TRBV12-3 or TRBV12-4 and TRBJ2-5; 8 bases are shared with TRBD2. V trimming: 6 bases; J trimming: 5 bases; junction bases outside the gene matches: 2. There are 12 residues in the CDR3. DNA for the CDR3: TGTGCCAGCAGCCCGGGGGGGGAGACCCAGTACTTC. It specifies CASSPGGETQYF.

The chain couples TRBV27 to TRBJ2-3; 14 nucleotides agree with TRBD2. V was clipped by 2 bases and J by 5 bases; unmatched bases: 3. The CDR3 is made up of 16 amino acids. CDR1 and CDR2 from the germline V gene are MNHEY and SMNVEV (reference sequence). The CDR3 loop is CASSLRLAGGGDTQYF. The CDR3 DNA is TGTGCCAGCAGTTTACGACTAGCGGGGGGGGGAGATACGCAGTATTTT.

The chain carries TRBV6-2 or TRBV6-3 and TRBJ2-2; 9 bases map to TRBD1. The V segment lost 6 bases and the J segment 3 bases; nucleotides outside the gene matches: 2. The CDR3 covers 14 residues. Germline V gene data show CDR1 as MNHEY and CDR2 as SVGEGT. CDR3 protein: CASRGTGHTGELFF. For the CDR3, the DNA is TGTGCCAGCAGGGGGACAGGGCACACCGGGGAGCTGTTTTTT.

V and J are TRBV12-3 or TRBV12-4 and TRBJ1-5, with 7 bases identical to TRBD1. The V gene end was trimmed by 6 bases and the J gene end by 3 bases; junction bases not matched to a gene: 5. This CDR3 contains 14 residues. CDR3 region: CASSSGQDNQPQHF. The CDR3 DNA is TGTGCCAGCAGCTCCGGACAGGACAATCAGCCCCAGCATTTT.

J is TRBJ1-1 and V is TRBV29-1; D is ambiguous. The length of the CDR3 is 13 residues. Per germline, CDR1 SQVTM and CDR2 ANQGSEA. The ends were cut back, 1 base at V and 0 bases at J, with 6 bases in the middle. CDR3 bases: TGCAGCGTTGAAGCAACCGTGAACACTGAAGCTTTCTTT. Translated: CSVEATVNTEAFF.

This chain connects TRBV24-1 to TRBJ2-1, with unresolved D. V was cut by 3 bases and J by 5 bases, with 4 bases left in between. The CDR3 covers 12 residues. From germline, CDR1 is KGHDR and CDR2 SFDVKD. The chain's CDR3 is CATSDGHNEQFF. The CDR3 nucleotides are TGTGCCACCAGTGATGGCCACAATGAGCAGTTCTTC.

The chain is built from TRBV7-2 and TRBJ2-1; no clear D gene. The CDR3 consists of 15 residues. In germline, CDR1 is SGHTA, CDR2 FQGNSA. Trimming took 2 bases from V and 0 from J, leaving 8 bases between them. CDR3 region: CASSLYGDSYNEQFF. DNA of the CDR3: TGTGCCAGCAGCTTATATGGGGACTCCTACAATGAGCAGTTCTTC.

The J gene is TRBJ1-2, the V gene TRBV20-1, with D possibly TRBD1 on 6 matching bases. Germline V gives CDR1 DFQATT, CDR2 SNEGSKA (reference sequence). V lost 6 bases and J lost 4, with 12 bases in between. The CDR3 is 12 amino acids. In nucleotides, the CDR3 is TGCAGTGCCGCGGGCAGGGGCTATGGCTACACCTTC. It yields the protein CSAAGRGYGYTF.

CDR3 amino acids: CSVVFVTEAFF. The CDR3 bases are TGCAGCGTTGTATTTGTCACTGAAGCTTTCTTT. J is TRBJ1-1 and V is TRBV29-1; no firm D call. The germline V and J ends were trimmed by 4 bases and 4 bases, with 7 bases remaining between them. CDR3 length: 11 amino acids. Germline lookup yields CDR1 SQVTM and CDR2 ANQGSEA.

The genes are TRBV4-2 and TRBJ2-7; 8 bases align to TRBD2. J lost 0 bases, V lost 4 bases, and 8 bases had no gene match. The V gene's germline CDR1 is LGHNA and CDR2 YNFKEQ. The CDR3 runs 16 residues. CDR3 sequence (DNA): TGTGCCAGCAGCCGTGCGGGGGGACTTTCCTCCTACGAGCAGTACTTC. It codes for CASSRAGGLSSYEQYF.

In its sample, this clonotype was seen once. This chain connects TRBV6-5 to TRBJ2-5; TRBD1 matches at 10 bases. This CDR3 is built from 14 residues. The germline V gene has CDR1 MNHEY and CDR2 SVGAGI. Trimming at V came to 6 bases and at J to 4 bases, leaving 5 bases not matched to a gene. CDR3 DNA sequence: TGTGCCAGCAGACCGACAGGGGGCTTAGAGACCCAGTACTTC. Its translation is CASRPTGGLETQYF.

The chain carries TRBV27 and TRBJ1-6, with TRBD1 as a possible D gene (5 bases). This CDR3 has 16 amino acids. Germline V CDR1 and CDR2: MNHEY, SMNVEV (reference sequence). V lost 4 bases, J lost 3 bases, and 13 bases lay in between. The CDR3, as DNA: TGTGCCAGCAGTTACTCCCCAGGGAACTATAATTCACCCCTCCACTTT. Protein product: CASSYSPGNYNSPLHF.